The T cell receptor beta chain described here comes from a study of blood T cell repertoires in COVID-19. Data came from immunoSEQ multiplex PCR; TCRdb stores just in-frame clones and leaves some out. The sample holds some 300,000 clones, almost 90% seen once. The CDR3 is 16 residues long. The germline V gene encodes CDR1 LNHDA and CDR2 SQIVND (reference sequence). With 3 bases removed from V and 0 bases from J, the gap between germline ends came to 11 bases. This chain joins TRBV19 and TRBJ1-4; possible D gene TRBD1, 5 bases. Sequencing input: peripheral blood. This TCR was sampled from a middle-aged woman with COVID-19, enrolled during active disease. CDR3 loop: CASSMGGGATNEKLFF. In nucleotides, the CDR3 is TGTGCCAGTAGTATGGGGGGGGGAGCAACTAATGAAAAACTGTTTTTT.